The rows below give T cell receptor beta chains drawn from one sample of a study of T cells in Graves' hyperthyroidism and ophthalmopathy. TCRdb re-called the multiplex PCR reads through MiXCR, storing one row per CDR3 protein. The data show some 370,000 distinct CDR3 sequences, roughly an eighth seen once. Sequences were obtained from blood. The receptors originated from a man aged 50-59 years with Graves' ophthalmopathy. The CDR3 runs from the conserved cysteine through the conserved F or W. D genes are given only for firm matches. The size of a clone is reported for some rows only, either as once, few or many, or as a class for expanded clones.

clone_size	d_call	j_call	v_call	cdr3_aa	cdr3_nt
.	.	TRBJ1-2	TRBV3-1	CASSHFKLQGHYGYTF	TGTGCCAGCAGCCATTTTAAATTACAGGGCCACTATGGCTACACCTTC
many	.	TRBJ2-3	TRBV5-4	CASSLEAGTTDTQYF	TGTGCCAGCAGCTTGGAGGCGGGCACCACAGATACGCAGTATTTT
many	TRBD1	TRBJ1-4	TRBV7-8	CASSAGTGGNEKLFF	TGTGCCAGCAGCGCGGGGACAGGGGGTAATGAAAAACTGTTTTTT
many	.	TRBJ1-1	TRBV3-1	CASSQDRVIGNTEAFF	TGTGCCAGCAGCCAAGATAGAGTAATCGGAAACACTGAAGCTTTCTTT
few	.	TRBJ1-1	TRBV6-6	CASSYFRNTEAFF	TGTGCCAGCAGTTACTTCAGGAACACTGAAGCTTTCTTT
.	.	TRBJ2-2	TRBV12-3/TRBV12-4	CASSLSTSRTGELFF	TGTGCCAGCAGCCTAAGTACTAGTAGGACCGGGGAGCTGTTTTTT
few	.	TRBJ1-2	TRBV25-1	CASSGGQDNYGYTF	TGTGCCAGCAGTGGAGGTCAGGACAACTATGGCTACACCTTC
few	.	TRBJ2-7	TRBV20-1	CSARTPGSYEQYF	TGCAGTGCTAGAACCCCCGGGAGCTACGAGCAGTACTTC
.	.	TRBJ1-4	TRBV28	CASSTHGTDEKLFF	TGTGCCAGCAGTACCCACGGGACGGATGAAAAACTGTTTTTT
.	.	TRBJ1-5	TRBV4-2	CASSQDPHSNQPQHF	TGTGCCAGCAGCCAAGATCCCCATAGCAATCAGCCCCAGCATTTT
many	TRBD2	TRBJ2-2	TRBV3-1	CASSRVAGVLTGELFF	TGTGCCAGCAGCCGCGTCGCGGGAGTTCTCACCGGGGAGCTGTTTTTT
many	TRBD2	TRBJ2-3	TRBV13	CASSVGLAGGDTQYF	TGTGCCAGCAGCGTCGGACTAGCGGGAGGAGATACGCAGTATTTT
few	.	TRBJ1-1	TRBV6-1	CAIQGKGAPGNTEAFF	TGTGCCATTCAGGGGAAAGGCGCGCCAGGGAACACTGAAGCTTTCTTT
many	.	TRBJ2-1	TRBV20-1	CSARDGATKGASNEQFF	TGCAGTGCTAGAGATGGGGCGACAAAAGGGGCTAGCAATGAGCAGTTCTTC
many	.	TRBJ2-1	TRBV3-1	CASSQMSESGEQFF	TGTGCCAGCAGCCAAATGTCGGAGTCCGGTGAGCAGTTCTTC
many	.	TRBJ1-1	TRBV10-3	CAISDSHSDTEAFF	TGTGCCATCAGTGATTCCCACAGTGACACTGAAGCTTTCTTT
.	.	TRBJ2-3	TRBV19	CASSIGSNTDTQYF	TGTGCCAGTAGTATAGGTAGTAACACAGATACGCAGTATTTT
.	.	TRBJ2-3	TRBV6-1	CASMSEGPPTHGTQYF	TGTGCCAGCATGTCTGAGGGCCCGCCGACGCATGGTACGCAGTATTTT